The 22 T cell receptor beta chains below come from one sample, sequenced in a study of T cell responses to AZD1222 COVID-19 vaccine. Assay used: immunoSEQ multiplex PCR; TCRdb lists only in-frame clones, some missing. Of 90,000 to 150,000 clones in the sample, roughly nine tenths were seen once. Sequencing used peripheral blood, obtained on day 0 of AZD1222 vaccination. These receptors were taken from an adult in good health.

V and J are TRBV29-1 and TRBJ2-3, with no clear D. CDR1 SQVTM and CDR2 ANQGSEA come from the germline V gene. V gave up 7 bases and J gave up 2 bases, with 22 bases separating them. The CDR3 is 16 residues long. CDR3 protein: CSAQKAGIALTDTQYF. CDR3 DNA sequence: TGCAGCGCACAAAAGGCCGGCATAGCCCTCACAGATACGCAGTATTTT.

The V call is TRBV6-5, the J call TRBJ1-2; weak D call: TRBD1 (6 bases). The CDR3 runs 14 residues. V was trimmed by 6 bases and J by 7 bases, leaving 18 bases between them. CDR1 MNHEY and CDR2 SVGAGI come from the germline V gene. CDR3 DNA: TGTGCCAGCAGGGCAAGCACAGGGAAAGGTGGCTACACCTTC. Encoded protein: CASRASTGKGGYTF.

This clone was recorded a few times. The chain couples TRBV7-9 to TRBJ1-5; D gene ambiguous. CDR1 is SEHNR, CDR2 FQNEAQ, per germline (reference sequence). The CDR3 sequence is 13 residues long. Trimming shortened V by 4 bases and J by 4 bases, and 8 bases separated the two germline ends. CDR3 bases: TGTGCCAGCAGCTCGAGTCGTAATCAGCCCCAGCATTTT. This codes for CASSSSRNQPQHF.

About this clone itself: The DNA is left out, because the CDR3 cannot be placed on it with certainty; the CDR3 is given as TCRdb lists it. V usage is TRBV7-9 and J usage is TRBJ1-1. Germline CDR1 is SEHNR and CDR2 is FQNEAQ (reference sequence). The CDR3 spans 14 residues, counting both ends. CDR3: CASSFGPGDTEAFF.

The sample holds a few counts of this clone. The chain employs TRBV19 and TRBJ1-5, with a possible D match to TRBD1 (6 bases). V lost 8 bases and J lost 0, with 20 bases in between. CDR1 and CDR2 from the germline V gene are LNHDA and SQIVND (reference sequence). This CDR3 contains 17 residues. The DNA for the CDR3 is TGTGCCAGTGAAAATAATGGGGGCAGTAATAGCAATCAGCCCCAGCATTTT. It codes for CASENNGGSNSNQPQHF.

The chain uses TRBV19 and TRBJ2-1; TRBD1 is a possible D gene (6 bases). Germline V CDR1 and CDR2: LNHDA, SQIVND (reference sequence). The ends were cut back, 6 bases at V and 4 bases at J, with 10 bases in the middle. The CDR3 spans 13 residues. CDR3 protein: CASRITGYNEQFF. CDR3 nucleotides: TGTGCCAGTAGGATCACAGGGTACAATGAGCAGTTCTTC. Variable domain in full (rest from reference TRBV19 and TRBJ2-1): DGGITQSPKYLFRKEGQNVTLSCEQNLNHDAMYWYRQDPGQGLRLIYYSQIVNDFQKGDIAEGYSVSREKKESFPLTVTSAQKNPTAFYLCASRITGYNEQFFGPGTRLTVL.

The chain joins TRBV18 to TRBJ2-5; no clear D gene. Germline values: CDR1 KGHSH, CDR2 LQKENI. This CDR3 comprises 12 residues. V lost 5 bases to trimming and J lost 0 bases, with 4 bases between them. This CDR3 reads CASSVYQETQYF. The CDR3 nucleotides read TGTGCCAGCTCAGTCTACCAAGAGACCCAGTACTTC.

This clone was seen only once. The V and J genes are TRBV12-3 or TRBV12-4 and TRBJ2-7; 7 bases fit TRBD2. J was trimmed by 5 bases and V by 9 bases; bases with no gene match: 4. The CDR3 runs 11 residues. CDR3 nucleotides: TGTGCCAGAGGGGAGGGCAACGAGCAGTACTTC. Translating gives CARGEGNEQYF.

The genes are TRBV19 and TRBJ2-1; 7 bases agree with TRBD1. There are 14 residues in the CDR3. Trimming took 10 bases from V and 8 from J; bases not matched to a gene: 14. CDR1 and CDR2 (germline): LNHDA, SQIVND (reference sequence). The CDR3 region is CATESLDRDDEQFF. The DNA for the CDR3 is TGTGCCACCGAGTCCCTAGACAGGGATGATGAGCAGTTCTTC.

The chain joins TRBV14 to TRBJ2-1; 9 nucleotides match TRBD2. The CDR3 is 18 residues long. V trimming: 0 bases; J trimming: 3 bases; junction bases outside the gene matches: 9. Germline loops: CDR1 SGHDN, CDR2 FVKESK. CDR3 sequence (DNA): TGTGCCAGCAGCCAAGATACAAACCTAGCGGGGTTCTACAATGAGCAGTTCTTC. This translates into CASSQDTNLAGFYNEQFF.

This chain connects TRBV5-1 to TRBJ2-6; D is undetermined. Trimming took 6 bases from V and 4 from J, leaving 14 bases between them. The germline V gene encodes CDR1 SGHRS and CDR2 YFSETQ. This CDR3 region has 15 residues. The CDR3 is CASTLGLSGANVLTF. The CDR3 DNA sequence: TGCGCCAGCACCCTGGGTCTTTCCGGGGCCAACGTCCTGACTTTC.

The V call is TRBV19, the J call TRBJ1-6; D is unclear. The CDR3 loop spans 13 amino acids. Germline lookup yields CDR1 LNHDA and CDR2 SQIVND (reference sequence). V lost 2 bases and J lost 9, with 8 bases in between. The CDR3 nucleotides are TGTGCCAGTAGTATAATCAAGAGTTCACCCCTCCACTTT. Its protein product is CASSIIKSSPLHF.

This chain connects TRBV5-8 to TRBJ1-5; D possibly corresponds to TRBD1 (5 bases). Trimming removed 3 bases at V and 3 bases at J, with 16 bases between. This CDR3 is 16 amino acids long. Germline assignment: CDR1 SGHTS and CDR2 YDEGEE. The CDR3 sequence: CASSSGGGVTNQPQHF. DNA for the CDR3: TGTGCCAGCAGCTCCGGGGGAGGGGTAACCAATCAGCCCCAGCATTTT.

The V call is TRBV5-4, the J call TRBJ2-5, with 9 bases identical to TRBD1. Germline values: CDR1 SGHNT, CDR2 YYREEE (reference sequence). The trim removed 4 bases at V and 7 bases at J, leaving 14 bases unmatched. This CDR3 is 16 amino acids long. In nucleotides, the CDR3 is TGTGCCAGCAGCGCCCCGCCGGGACAGGGAGTGAGGACCCAGTACTTC. Its translation: CASSAPPGQGVRTQYF. The entire variable domain, with the rest obtained from reference TRBV5-4 and TRBJ2-5, is as follows: ETGVTQSPTHLIKTRGQQVTLRCSSQSGHNTVSWYQQALGQGPQFIFQYYREEENGRGNFPPRFSGLQFPNYSSELNVNALELDDSALYLCASSAPPGQGVRTQYFGPGTRLLVL.

The genes are TRBV5-1 and TRBJ2-2; TRBD2 agrees at 8 bases. CDR1 and CDR2 from the germline V gene are SGHRS and YFSETQ. V trimming: 1 base; J trimming: 2 bases; junction bases outside the gene matches: 1. This CDR3 comprises 15 residues. CDR3 residues: CASSLSGGNTGELFF. The CDR3, as DNA: TGCGCCAGCAGCTTGAGCGGGGGAAACACCGGGGAGCTGTTTTTT. The full variable domain, rest sourced from reference TRBV5-1 and TRBJ2-2, is KAGVTQTPRYLIKTRGQQVTLSCSPISGHRSVSWYQQTPGQGLQFLFEYFSETQRNKGNFPGRFSGRQFSNSRSEMNVSTLELGDSALYLCASSLSGGNTGELFFGEGSRLTVL.

This chain links TRBV7-2 with TRBJ2-7; D not resolved. Germline V lookup: CDR1 SGHTA, CDR2 FQGNSA. The germline V and J ends were trimmed by 2 bases and 6 bases, with 8 bases remaining between them. The CDR3 has 12 residues. DNA for the CDR3: TGTGCCAGCAGCTTAACTCTAAGCGAGCAGTACTTC. It yields the protein CASSLTLSEQYF. The full variable domain, rest sourced from reference TRBV7-2 and TRBJ2-7, is GAGVSQSPSNKVTEKGKDVELRCDPISGHTALYWYRQSLGQGLEFLIYFQGNSAPDKSGLPSDRFSAERTGGSVSTLTIQRTQQEDSAVYLCASSLTLSEQYFGPGTRLTVT.

The V call is TRBV2, the J call TRBJ2-5, with TRBD2 matching over 7 bases. With 6 bases clipped from V and 5 bases from J, the junction kept 21 bases outside the gene matches. CDR1 is SNHLY and CDR2 is FYNNEI in the germline V gene. The CDR3 has 18 amino acids. The chain's CDR3 is CASSGYLGRGREGETQYF. The CDR3 nucleotides are TGTGCCAGCAGCGGGTACTTGGGGAGAGGGAGGGAAGGGGAGACCCAGTACTTC.

The CDR3 protein is CASSRERGTSYEQYF. The CDR3 bases are TGTGCCAGCAGTCGTGAGCGGGGGACCTCCTACGAGCAGTACTTC. The chain is built from TRBV6-5 and TRBJ2-7; 8 bases align to TRBD2. Germline CDR1 reads MNHEY; CDR2 reads SVGAGI. V shed 5 bases and J 0 bases; nucleotides not matched to a gene: 6. This CDR3 has 15 residues.

The chain combines TRBV28 with TRBJ2-1, with 10 bases matching TRBD1. CDR1 MDHEN and CDR2 SYDVKM come from the germline V gene. The CDR3 is made up of 13 amino acids. The ends lost 5 bases at V and 7 bases at J; junction bases unmatched: 2. The DNA for the CDR3 is TGTGCCAGCAGTCGGGACAGGGGTAATGAGCAGTTCTTC. Amino acid sequence: CASSRDRGNEQFF.

This clone was seen only once. The V call is TRBV5-6, the J call TRBJ1-2, with D hard to call. Germline V lookup: CDR1 SGHDT, CDR2 YYEEEE. The CDR3 runs 12 residues. Trimming pared 3 bases from V and 2 bases from J, leaving 5 bases between. The CDR3 sequence: CASSYGNYGYTF. CDR3 coding DNA: TGTGCCAGCAGCTACGGCAACTATGGCTACACCTTC.

The gene calls are TRBV28 and TRBJ1-1; D may be TRBD1 (5 bases). Per germline, CDR1 MDHEN and CDR2 SYDVKM. V was pared by 5 bases and J by 4 bases, with 17 bases between. CDR3 length equals 15 residues. In DNA form, the CDR3 reads TGTGCCAGCAGTCACCGGGACCCAGTCCGCACTGAAGCTTTCTTT. Protein sequence: CASSHRDPVRTEAFF.

The CDR3 coding sequence is TGTGCCAGCAGGACCGGGACAGGCTATGTCGAGCAGTACTTC. It codes for CASRTGTGYVEQYF. The chain uses TRBV28 and TRBJ2-7, with 8 positions matching TRBD1. Losses at the gene ends were 6 bases for V and 6 bases for J; bases not matched to a gene: 10. The CDR3 totals 14 residues. Germline V gene lookup returns CDR1 MDHEN and CDR2 SYDVKM.